This is a list of T cell receptor beta chains from one sample in a study of CD8+ T cells in alopecia areata. Data came from immunoSEQ multiplex PCR; TCRdb stores just in-frame clones and leaves some out. The sample yields roughly 200,000 clones, approximately 56% seen once. This specimen was CD4+ T cells sorted from blood, taken at week 4, from a patient treated with tofacitinib. The receptors were sampled from a human donor with alopecia areata. Both conserved end residues are part of each CDR3. D genes are given only for firm matches. Not all rows give a size; the values are once, few, many and, for expanded clones, a class.

size,V,J,D,CDR3,DNA
NA,TRBV2,TRBJ1-6,NA,CASSEGSPDSPLHF,TGTGCCAGCAGTGAGGGCAGTCCGGATTCACCCCTCCACTTT
NA,TRBV29-1,TRBJ1-2,NA,CSVDMAGDGYTF,TGCAGCGTTGATATGGCGGGAGATGGCTACACCTTC
NA,TRBV2,TRBJ1-6,NA,CASSERREGKALHF,TGTGCCAGCAGTGAACGTCGCGAGGGAAAAGCCCTCCACTTT
NA,TRBV28,TRBJ1-2,NA,CASSRALGYTF,TGTGCCAGCAGCCGCGCCCTTGGCTACACCTTC
NA,TRBV7-7,TRBJ2-2,NA,CASSISGNTGELFF,TGTGCTAGCAGCATCAGCGGGAACACCGGGGAGCTGTTTTTT
NA,TRBV30,TRBJ2-5,TRBD2,CAWSRLGVAGAGTQYF,TGTGCCTGGAGCCGACTCGGGGTAGCGGGGGCCGGGACCCAGTACTTC
NA,TRBV30,TRBJ1-5,NA,CAWSVQGTQPQHF,TGTGCCTGGAGTGTACAGGGCACTCAGCCCCAGCATTTT
once,TRBV7-9,TRBJ1-6,NA,CASSLNLSTGPTLHF,TGTGCCAGCAGCTTAAACCTTTCAACAGGGCCAACCCTCCACTTT
NA,TRBV30,TRBJ1-1,TRBD1,CAWSQGALNTEAFF,TGTGCCTGGAGTCAGGGGGCCCTCAACACTGAAGCTTTCTTT
NA,TRBV5-1,TRBJ2-1,NA,CASSLGGSDNNEQFF,TGCGCCAGCAGCTTGGGTGGGTCAGACAACAATGAGCAGTTCTTC
NA,TRBV28,TRBJ2-5,TRBD1,CASSLGQGVVGQETQYF,TGTGCCAGCAGCCTGGGACAGGGGGTTGTTGGACAAGAGACCCAGTACTTC
NA,TRBV30,TRBJ1-2,NA,CAWCDSGLNYGYTF,TGTGCCTGGTGCGATTCGGGGCTGAACTATGGCTACACCTTC
NA,TRBV30,TRBJ2-7,NA,CAWSPQPEQYF,TGTGCCTGGAGCCCCCAACCCGAGCAGTACTTC
NA,TRBV29-1,TRBJ2-7,NA,CSVEHRDEQYF,TGCAGCGTTGAACACAGGGACGAGCAGTACTTC
NA,TRBV15,TRBJ2-2,TRBD2,CATRTSGGVNTGELFF,TGTGCCACCCGGACTAGCGGGGGGGTGAACACCGGGGAGCTGTTTTTT
few,TRBV7-9,TRBJ2-7,NA,CASSPGPFEQYF,TGTGCCAGCAGCCCCGGGCCCTTCGAGCAGTACTTC
few,TRBV29-1,TRBJ2-3,TRBD2,CSVRGTSGGADTQYF,TGCAGCGTCCGAGGGACTAGCGGGGGGGCTGATACGCAGTATTTT